The 8 T cell receptor beta chains presented below share a single source sample, sequenced in a study of shared clonotypes between healthy human individuals. Measured with immunoSEQ multiplex PCR; TCRdb has only the in-frame clones, and not every one. The data hold a few million clones, with approximately 92% observed a single time. CD45RO-negative CD8 cells positively selected for CCR7 made up the naive population, which excluded terminally differentiated effector memory CD45RA+ cells. The source material was naive CD8+ T cells from PBMCs. The origin of the receptors is a man aged 18 to 30 in good health. Some clones in this sample may be carry-over from other donors' samples.

The chain joins TRBV6-6 to TRBJ2-7; D is possibly TRBD1 (5 bases). V was trimmed by 5 bases and J by 2 bases, leaving 13 bases between them. Looked up from germline, CDR1 is MNHNY and CDR2 is SVGAGI (reference sequence). The CDR3 has 14 residues. Written as DNA, the CDR3 is TGTGCCAGCAGTCCCCCCAGACAGACCTACGAGCAGTACTTC. This codes for CASSPPRQTYEQYF.

The genes are TRBV7-9 and TRBJ2-2; D not resolved. The CDR3 length is 17 residues. Trimming cost V 5 bases and J 4 bases, with 20 bases left between them. CDR1 and CDR2 (germline): SEHNR, FQNEAQ (reference sequence). CDR3: CASSPRVVIPVTGELFF. CDR3 nucleotide sequence: TGTGCCAGCAGCCCAAGGGTGGTTATACCGGTCACCGGGGAGCTGTTTTTT.

V usage is TRBV18 and J usage is TRBJ2-5, with unresolved D. CDR1 is KGHSH, CDR2 LQKENI, per germline. V shed 2 bases and J shed 2 bases, with 6 bases lying between them. The CDR3 sequence is 13 residues long. The CDR3 DNA is TGTGCCAGCTCACCAGTTTTTCAAGAGACCCAGTACTTC. Protein: CASSPVFQETQYF.

This chain connects TRBV19 to TRBJ1-2; D unresolved. Germline-derived CDR1 and CDR2 are LNHDA and SQIVND (reference sequence). The CDR3 has 12 amino acids. Trimming removed 5 bases from V and 0 bases from J, with 4 bases in between. The CDR3 protein is CASSRPNYGYTF. As DNA, the CDR3 is TGTGCCAGTAGTCGGCCTAACTATGGCTACACCTTC.

Details on this clone: The same CDR3 also results from other DNA sequences found in this sample. This chain uses TRBV11-2 with TRBJ2-7; D is unclear. This CDR3 region has 13 residues. V lost 5 bases and J lost 0, with 8 bases in between. From germline, CDR1 is SGHAT and CDR2 FQNNGV. The CDR3 coding sequence is TGTGCCAGCAGCCCCGGGTTCTCCTACGAGCAGTACTTC. Translating gives CASSPGFSYEQYF.

The chain employs TRBV25-1 and TRBJ2-5, with unresolved D. The DNA matches TRBJ2-7 better at its end, which makes the J call doubtful. The CDR3 is 14 residues long. Germline assignment: CDR1 MGHDK and CDR2 SYGVNS. CDR3 sequence: CASSPTGGSYEQYF. DNA for the CDR3: TGTGCCAGCAGTCCTACGGGCGGCTCCTACGAGCAGTACTTC.

V is TRBV27 and J is TRBJ2-7, with 11 nucleotides matching TRBD2. The length of the CDR3 is 17 residues. Germline lookup yields CDR1 MNHEY and CDR2 SMNVEV (reference sequence). With V trimmed by 2 bases and J by 7 bases, 13 bases remained unmatched. This CDR3 is CASSLGTSGVPTGEQYF. The DNA of the CDR3 is TGTGCCAGCAGTTTAGGGACTAGCGGCGTTCCTACGGGGGAGCAGTACTTC.

This clone was recorded only once. The gene calls are TRBV30 and TRBJ2-7, with TRBD2 matching over 9 bases. The V gene end was trimmed by 0 bases and the J gene end by 3 bases; junction bases not matched to a gene: 15. From germline, CDR1 is GTSNPN and CDR2 SVGIG (reference sequence). This CDR3 region has 18 residues. The CDR3 protein is CAWSVRVAGAPPHYEQYF. In DNA form, the CDR3 reads TGTGCCTGGAGTGTACGGGTAGCGGGAGCCCCCCCGCACTACGAGCAGTACTTC.